This T cell receptor (beta chain) originates from a study of cytomegalovirus exposure and HLA in healthy donors (dated 2017 in TCRdb). In terms of the full investigation: An earlier analysis of several hundred of the donors reported approximately 300 Gb of sequence data and 117 million unique TCR beta sequences obtained from about 179 million T cells. The later analysis used no new phenotypic data to find candidate immune exposures, relying instead on TCR beta sequences and their occurrence across donors. A separate validation cohort of roughly 120 different subjects was used in addition to the 666-subject first cohort. Of the 398 genotyped donors, roughly 76% were placed in the genetic ancestry cluster associated with self-reported Caucasian donors. Donor age, sex, ethnicity and CMV serostatus were collected together with the repertoire data. An earlier analysis of approximately 580 of the donors used high-throughput TCR beta sequencing to judge whether each TCR beta V gene segment behaved as functional or pseudogenic. The T cell repertoires of roughly 660 subjects were profiled by immunosequencing and related to cytomegalovirus serostatus. A later genetic analysis used genome-wide SNP genotypes for about three fifths of the 666 donors, treating that subset as a discovery cohort. To predict cytomegalovirus infection status, the study combined high-throughput TCR immunosequencing, statistical association of individual TCRs with disease status, and machine learning. Class I and class II HLA loci were covered by the typing at four-digit resolution. Roughly 300 gigabases of sequencing data and approximately 80 million unique TCR sequences were included in an early release covering under 650 HLA-typed donors. Across 300 to 500 genotyped donors of the cohort, an average of approximately 240,000 unique TCR beta nucleotide sequences per donor were sequenced, and about a sixth of those sequences were non-productive. In a later analysis, previously published TCR beta repertoires from about 670 donors were re-analyzed and high-resolution HLA genotyping was added so that TCR occurrence patterns could be studied. Typing coverage differed by locus: A, B, C, DRB1 and DQB1 were typed in roughly 620-630 donors, DQA1 in about 550, DPA1 in some 610, and DPB1 in around 440. Because of strong linkage in the cohort, roughly five DR-DQ haplotypes were treated as single units for association and clustering. All discovery cohort repertoires had been generated using a single sequencing platform. The study was designed to test whether signatures of past pathogen exposure could be identified by cataloging public T cell receptors. On the study overall, not on this receptor specifically: According to a later analysis, parvovirus B19, influenza, CMV and Epstein-Barr virus appeared linked to several top co-occurrence clusters. Presence/absence analyses assumed roughly uniform sequencing depth across donors, an assumption that may not hold. Because the 87-base-pair reads could not distinguish some IMGT-functional V segments, including TRBV6-2 and TRBV6-3, those segments were excluded. Three of the identified cytomegalovirus-associated TCR beta chains were confirmed in vitro to be specific for cytomegalovirus antigens. At a false discovery rate of 0.05, a later analysis linked under 20,000 TCR beta sequences to specific HLA alleles. In a later analysis, most CMV-associated TCR beta chains were found to appear HLA-restricted, with HLA associations seemingly driven largely by CMV exposure. Linkage disequilibrium might explain the correlated functional status among segregating V segments, but an unknown experimental factor could not be ruled out. It was suggested by the authors that the approach could potentially be generalized to other disease states and immunological phenotypes. Because HLA typing was missing for some donors at each locus, association tests included only the typed subset. In an earlier analysis of about 600 of the donors, most TCR beta V segments appeared in productive rearrangements about 87% or about 30% of the time, broadly matching IMGT annotations. CMV serostatus was the only immune exposure information available for the cohort. Assigning TCR associations to individual alleles was difficult when HLA alleles, especially DR and DQ, strongly co-occurred. In a later analysis, HLA-associated TCR beta chains were found to be more clonally expanded and to have lower generation probabilities than equally common non-associated chains. A later analysis found that TCR association rates varied across HLA loci, with DRB1 alleles showing the most associated TCRs and HLA-C alleles the fewest. In a later genetic analysis, a missense DCLRE1C variant was associated with V-gene and J-gene trimming of TCR beta chains, and the association was replicated in an independent cohort. A later genetic analysis reported fewer N-insertions in productive TCRs among donors in an Asian-associated ancestry cluster than the roughly 620-donor mean. Because counts were too low, about 17 rarely observed V segments, including chromosome 9 orphons, were excluded from the earlier analysis of 587 of the donors. A group of highly shared sequence variants was considered likely to be a technical artifact of the sequencing pipeline. In this cohort, only TCR beta chains were sequenced, and detectable features were limited by the absence of alpha or paired-chain data. The study listed 164 TCR beta chains as associated with cytomegalovirus. The classifier was reported to diagnose cytomegalovirus status with high specificity and sensitivity in both the original and validation cohorts. A further reported finding was that TCR beta sequences accurately predicted the HLA-A and HLA-B alleles for most subjects in the first cohort. Across donors, most TCR sequences were observed very rarely, whereas some public TCRs were present in many individuals.

The cohort was made up of under 800 healthy bone marrow donors. At the time of sampling, all cohort members were nominally healthy, though unrecorded immune exposures were likely present. The donor was CMV seronegative and was included in the group of a few hundred seronegative cohort members. A peripheral blood sample was collected from each donor, and TCR beta sequencing was performed on peripheral blood mononuclear cells. The Qiagen DNeasy Blood Extraction Kit was used to extract genomic DNA from the blood cell samples. The library was built by means of the immunoSEQ multiplex PCR assay. For the multiplex PCR, a mixture combining 60 forward primers for TCR Vbeta segments and 13 reverse primers for TCR Jbeta segments was used. Amplification of the CDR3 region of rearranged TCR beta genes was performed with a multiplex PCR assay on genomic DNA. Amplified TCR beta libraries were sequenced as 87-base-pair reads on the Illumina HiSeq System. Processing in the source paper ran as follows. A later analysis tallied 80 million to 95 million unique TCR beta chains across the 600 to 700 repertoires, and around 10 million of those chains were shared by two or more donors. To remove PCR and sequencing errors, raw reads were error-corrected and collapsed into unique sequences using a nearest-neighbor algorithm that merged closely related sequences. To assign V, D and J gene segments, CDR3 sequences were aligned to IMGT reference sequences. Each retained sequence needed at least a six-nucleotide match to both a V gene segment and a J gene segment. A rearrangement was called productive if the CDR3 had no stop codons and remained in frame with V and J, and every other rearrangement was called non-productive. Following IMGT convention, CDR3 was defined as the stretch from the second conserved V-encoded cysteine up to the conserved J-encoded phenylalanine. In an earlier analysis of 550 to 650 of the donors, sequences lacking an unambiguous match to a single V gene segment were excluded. In an earlier analysis of around 590 of the donors, a V segment was called functional when productive rearrangements were above 56.7%, and segregating when the standard deviation between donors exceeded 5%. A statistical classification framework was developed to diagnose cytomegalovirus status using the catalog of TCR beta chain sequences. In a later analysis, V and J genes were assigned by comparing TCR nucleotide sequences against IMGT/GENE-DB human TR gene sequences. Using the TCRdist pipeline, a later analysis assigned CDR3 sequences along with most-parsimonious VDJ recombination scenarios. In a later analysis, each TCR beta chain was defined by its CDR3 amino acid sequence together with its V-gene family, and reads lacking a unique V-gene family were excluded. To address suspected cross-contamination and a sequencing artifact, a later analysis removed 592 highly shared, low-generation-probability nucleotide sequences. For each public chain, a later analysis derived a clonal expansion index from normalized ranks of inferred template counts within each repertoire. In a later analysis, generation probabilities were computed with a VDJ recombination model fitted to out-of-frame rearrangements, and the resulting probabilities were checked against IGoR. In a later analysis, hypergeometric tests were used to score TCR-TCR, TCR-HLA and TCR-CMV co-occurrence, with a repertoire-size bias correction applied to TCR pairs. To estimate false discovery rates, a later analysis permuted the HLA or CMV assignments 20 times. A later analysis grouped co-occurring TCRs with DBSCAN, adding TCRdist sequence similarity when clustering within HLA-allele-positive subsets. Repertoires with fewer than 30,000 or more than 120,000 public chains were left out of co-occurrence clustering, as were roughly five repertoires with anomalous nucleotide sharing. As stored in TCRdb, this immuneACCESS dataset retains in-frame rearrangements with V and J assigned. A fraction of the clones does not appear; measured against another copy, unresolved V genes explain less than half of the discrepancy, and the remainder lacks a known reason. From that table come the V and J calls and clone size; the DNA was used to work out D and trimming. The sample table holds fewer than 200,000 clones, of which around 74% were seen once. Roughly 2% of the sample lies in the top ten.

Concerning this clone itself: The antigen this receptor binds is unknown. Base qualities are not at hand, and no much larger clone is one base apart.

Via the germline V gene (reference sequence), CDR1 is LNHDA and CDR2 SQIVND. Including cysteine and phenylalanine, the CDR3 has 16 amino acids. The read is trimmed to its CDR3 DNA, 48 bases read in frame from base 1. The junction shows trimming of 5 bases on V and 6 bases on J, plus 19 bases between the germline ends. The clonotype comes from a female donor in good health and CMV-seronegative. This sequence uses TRBV19 and TRBJ2-2; the D gene is possibly TRBD2, with 5 bases matching. Material for sequencing was PBMCs. In nucleotides, the sequence is TGTGCCAGTAGTCCCCCGGGAAGGGTCATGGCCGGGGAGCTGTTTTTT. The encoded protein is CASSPPGRVMAGELFF.